Below, one T cell receptor (beta chain) is given with its context. Its specific antigen is unknown. The cohort was made up of about 610 healthy bone marrow donors. All cohort members were sampled while nominally healthy, although unrecorded immune exposures were likely present. The donor tested CMV seropositive, placing the donor among the 250 to 350 seropositive members of the cohort. A peripheral blood sample was collected from each donor, and TCR beta sequencing was performed on peripheral blood mononuclear cells. Genomic DNA extraction from the blood cell samples was performed with the Qiagen DNeasy Blood Extraction Kit. The record originates from a study of cytomegalovirus exposure and HLA in healthy donors (dated by TCRdb to about 2017). Turning to the overall study: An earlier analysis of roughly 630 of the donors reported 250 to 350 Gb of sequence data and roughly 100 million unique TCR beta sequences from around 200 million T cells. An early release covering 500 to 750 HLA-typed donors comprised approximately 290 gigabases of sequencing data and 85 million to 100 million unique TCR sequences. Of the roughly 420 genotyped donors, 81% were placed in the genetic ancestry cluster associated with self-reported Caucasian donors. The study was designed to test whether signatures of past pathogen exposure could be identified by cataloging public T cell receptors. The T cell repertoires of several hundred subjects were profiled by immunosequencing and related to cytomegalovirus serostatus. Along with the roughly 700-subject first cohort, a separate validation cohort of around 110 different subjects was used. To predict cytomegalovirus infection status, the study brought together high-throughput TCR immunosequencing, statistical association of individual TCRs with disease status, and machine learning. To study patterns of TCR occurrence, a later analysis re-analyzed previously published TCR beta repertoires from around 700 donors and added high-resolution HLA genotyping. Rather than using new phenotypic data, the later analysis identified candidate immune exposures from TCR beta sequences and from how often those sequences occurred across donors. To decide whether each TCR beta V gene segment behaved as functional or pseudogenic, an earlier analysis of approximately 590 of the donors relied on high-throughput TCR beta sequencing. Donor age, sex, ethnicity and CMV serostatus were collected together with the repertoire data. In a later genetic analysis, genome-wide SNP genotypes for about 55% of the 666 donors were used, and that subset was treated as a discovery cohort. Every repertoire in the discovery cohort had been generated on one and the same sequencing platform. HLA typing included class I and class II loci at four-digit resolution. The number of donors typed differed by locus, with 629-630 for A, B, C, DRB1 and DQB1, around 500 for DQA1, over 600 for DPA1, and about 450 for DPB1. Because of strong linkage in the cohort, five DR-DQ haplotypes were treated as single units for association and clustering. Among a few hundred genotyped donors of the cohort, an average of approximately 230,000 unique TCR beta nucleotide sequences were sequenced per donor, roughly 20% of them non-productive. Overall study results and their limits: Because some donors lacked HLA typing at each locus, the association tests relied only on the typed subset. The 87-base-pair reads could not distinguish some IMGT-functional V segments, including TRBV6-2 and TRBV6-3, so those segments were excluded. The study listed around 160 TCR beta chains as associated with cytomegalovirus. A few of the identified cytomegalovirus-associated TCR beta chains were confirmed in vitro to be specific for cytomegalovirus antigens. In a later analysis, the rate of TCR association differed among HLA loci, with DRB1 alleles having the most associated TCRs and HLA-C alleles having the fewest. A later genetic analysis associated a missense DCLRE1C variant with V-gene and J-gene trimming of TCR beta chains, and an independent cohort replicated the association. According to a later analysis, most CMV-associated TCR beta chains appeared to be HLA-restricted, and the HLA associations seemed to be driven largely by CMV exposure. A later analysis found that HLA-associated TCR beta chains were more clonally expanded and had lower generation probabilities than equally common non-associated chains. In a later genetic analysis, fewer N-insertions in productive TCRs were reported among donors in an Asian-associated ancestry cluster than the roughly 700-donor mean. According to the authors, the approach could potentially be generalized to other disease states and immunological phenotypes. The earlier analysis of approximately 590 of the donors excluded 15 to 20 rarely observed V segments, including chromosome 9 orphons, because counts were too low. According to a later analysis, parvovirus B19, influenza, CMV and Epstein-Barr virus appeared linked to several top co-occurrence clusters. Presence/absence analyses assumed roughly uniform sequencing depth across donors, an assumption that may not hold. A later analysis associated 16,951 TCR beta sequences with specific HLA alleles at a false discovery rate of 0.05. Assigning TCR associations to individual alleles was difficult when HLA alleles, especially DR and DQ, strongly co-occurred. For the cohort, immune exposure information was limited to CMV serostatus. In this cohort, only TCR beta chains were sequenced, and detectable features were limited by the absence of alpha or paired-chain data. A group of highly shared sequence variants was considered likely to be a technical artifact of the sequencing pipeline. While some public TCRs were present in many individuals, most TCR sequences turned up only very rarely across donors. Cytomegalovirus status was reported to be diagnosed by the classifier with high specificity and sensitivity in both the original and validation cohorts. A further reported finding was that TCR beta sequences accurately predicted the HLA-A and HLA-B alleles for most subjects in the first cohort. Correlated functional status among segregating V segments might be attributable to linkage disequilibrium, but an unknown experimental factor could not be ruled out. An earlier analysis of approximately 500 of the donors showed that most TCR beta V segments appeared in productive rearrangements either about 87% or about 30% of the time, which broadly matched IMGT annotations.

Library preparation used the immunoSEQ multiplex PCR assay. A mixture of 60 forward primers for TCR Vbeta segments and 13 reverse primers for TCR Jbeta segments was used in the multiplex PCR. The CDR3 region of rearranged TCR beta genes was amplified from genomic DNA with a multiplex PCR assay. The amplified TCR beta libraries were sequenced on the Illumina HiSeq System as 87-base-pair reads. As for how the authors treated the data: In a later analysis, around 80 million unique TCR beta chains were counted across the roughly 610 repertoires, and roughly 11 million of these chains were shared by at least two donors. To remove PCR and sequencing errors, raw reads were error-corrected and collapsed into unique sequences using a nearest-neighbor algorithm that merged closely related sequences. To assign V, D and J gene segments, CDR3 sequences were aligned to IMGT reference sequences. For a sequence to be retained, at least a six-nucleotide match to both a V gene segment and a J gene segment was required. A rearrangement was called productive if the CDR3 had no stop codons and remained in frame with V and J, and every other rearrangement was called non-productive. Following IMGT convention, CDR3 was defined as the stretch from the second conserved V-encoded cysteine up to the conserved J-encoded phenylalanine. The earlier analysis of about 590 of the donors excluded sequences that lacked an unambiguous match to a single V gene segment. In an earlier analysis of several hundred of the donors, V segments were called functional above 56.7% productive rearrangements and were called segregating when the between-donor standard deviation exceeded 5%. A statistical classification framework was developed to diagnose cytomegalovirus status using the catalog of TCR beta chain sequences. A later analysis assigned V and J genes by comparing TCR nucleotide sequences with IMGT/GENE-DB human TR gene sequences. In a later analysis, CDR3 sequences and most-parsimonious VDJ recombination scenarios were assigned using the TCRdist pipeline. In a later analysis, each TCR beta chain was defined by its CDR3 amino acid sequence together with its V-gene family, and reads without a unique V-gene family were excluded. In a later analysis, several hundred highly shared, low-generation-probability nucleotide sequences were removed to address suspected cross-contamination and a sequencing artifact. In a later analysis, a clonal expansion index for each public chain was calculated from normalized within-repertoire ranks of inferred template counts. A later analysis computed generation probabilities with a VDJ recombination model fitted to out-of-frame rearrangements, and checked the results against IGoR. Hypergeometric tests were used in a later analysis to score TCR-TCR, TCR-HLA and TCR-CMV co-occurrence, with a repertoire-size bias correction applied to the TCR pairs. In a later analysis, false discovery rates were estimated by permuting HLA or CMV assignments 20 times. In a later analysis, co-occurring TCRs were grouped with DBSCAN, and TCRdist sequence similarity was added when clustering was performed within HLA-allele-positive subsets. Repertoires with fewer than 30,000 or more than 120,000 public chains were left out of co-occurrence clustering, as were five repertoires with anomalous nucleotide sharing. Sourced from immuneACCESS, this table was stored by TCRdb with only in-frame sequences that have V and J called. A share of the clones is absent; for the studies checked, an unresolved V gene accounts for under half, and the remainder has no known explanation. Clonal size and the V and J genes are those of that table, whereas D and trimming came from the DNA. This sample's table carries around 60,000 clones. Of the sample, approximately 5.3% falls within the top ten clones.

Measured from the cysteine to the phenylalanine, the CDR3 is 16 residues long. Of the read, only the CDR3 DNA is kept; its 48 bases are in frame from base 1. The germline V end is reduced by 2 bases and the J end by 7 bases; junction bases left unmatched: 11. In the germline V gene (reference sequence), CDR1 corresponds to GTSNPN and CDR2 to SVGIG. The rearrangement combines TRBV30 with TRBJ1-5; the junction holds 10 bases that match TRBD1. What was sequenced was PBMCs. This sequence was found in a man aged 25 to 45 in good health and CMV-seropositive. The nucleotide sequence is TGTGCCTGGAGTTCACATTCGGGGACAGGGGACCAGCCCCAGCATTTT. It codes for CAWSSHSGTGDQPQHF.